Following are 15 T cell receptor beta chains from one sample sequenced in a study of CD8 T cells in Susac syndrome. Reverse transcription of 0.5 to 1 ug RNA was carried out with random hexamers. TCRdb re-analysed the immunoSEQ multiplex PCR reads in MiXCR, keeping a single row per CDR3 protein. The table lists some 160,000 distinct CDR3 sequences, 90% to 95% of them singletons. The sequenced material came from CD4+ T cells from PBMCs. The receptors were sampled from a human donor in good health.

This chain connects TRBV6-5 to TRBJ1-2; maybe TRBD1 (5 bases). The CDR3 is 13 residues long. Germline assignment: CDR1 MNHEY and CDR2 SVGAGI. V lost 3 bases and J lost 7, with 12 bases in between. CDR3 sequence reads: CASSYQRQGGYTF. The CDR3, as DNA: TGTGCCAGCAGTTATCAGCGCCAGGGTGGCTACACCTTC.

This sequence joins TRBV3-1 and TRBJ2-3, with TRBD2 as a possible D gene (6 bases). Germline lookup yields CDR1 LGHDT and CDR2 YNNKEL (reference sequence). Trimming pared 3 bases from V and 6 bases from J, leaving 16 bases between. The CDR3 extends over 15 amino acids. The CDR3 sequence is CASSQSIPGVDTQYF. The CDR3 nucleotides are TGTGCCAGCAGCCAGTCAATCCCGGGGGTGGATACGCAGTATTTT.

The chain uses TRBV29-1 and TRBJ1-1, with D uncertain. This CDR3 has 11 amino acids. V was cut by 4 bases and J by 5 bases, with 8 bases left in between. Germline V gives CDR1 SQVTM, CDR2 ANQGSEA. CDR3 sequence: CSVARGTEAFF. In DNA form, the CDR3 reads TGCAGCGTTGCGCGAGGGACTGAAGCTTTCTTT.

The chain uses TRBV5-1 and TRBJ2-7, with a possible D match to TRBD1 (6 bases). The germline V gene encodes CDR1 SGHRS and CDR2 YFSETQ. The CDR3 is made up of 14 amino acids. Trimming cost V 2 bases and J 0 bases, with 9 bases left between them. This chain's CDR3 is CASSFMDSSYEQYF. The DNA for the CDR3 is TGCGCCAGCAGCTTCATGGACAGCTCCTACGAGCAGTACTTC.

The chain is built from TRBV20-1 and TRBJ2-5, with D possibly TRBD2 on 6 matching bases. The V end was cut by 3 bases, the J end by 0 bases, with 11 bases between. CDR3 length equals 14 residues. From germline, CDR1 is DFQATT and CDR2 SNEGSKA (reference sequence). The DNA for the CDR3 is TGCAGTGCTAGGGGACTGCAGTACCAAGAGACCCAGTACTTC. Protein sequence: CSARGLQYQETQYF.

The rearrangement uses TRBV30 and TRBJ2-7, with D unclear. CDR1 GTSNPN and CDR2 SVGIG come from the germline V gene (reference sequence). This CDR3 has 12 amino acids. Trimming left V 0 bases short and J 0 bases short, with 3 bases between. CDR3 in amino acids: CAWSVGSYEQYF. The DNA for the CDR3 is TGTGCCTGGAGTGTAGGCTCCTACGAGCAGTACTTC.

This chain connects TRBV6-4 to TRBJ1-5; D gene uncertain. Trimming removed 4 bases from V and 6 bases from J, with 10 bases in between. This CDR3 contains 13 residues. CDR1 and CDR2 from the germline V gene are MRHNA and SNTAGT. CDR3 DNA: TGTGCCAGCAGTGTCGAAGAGGGTCAGCCCCAGCATTTT. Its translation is CASSVEEGQPQHF.

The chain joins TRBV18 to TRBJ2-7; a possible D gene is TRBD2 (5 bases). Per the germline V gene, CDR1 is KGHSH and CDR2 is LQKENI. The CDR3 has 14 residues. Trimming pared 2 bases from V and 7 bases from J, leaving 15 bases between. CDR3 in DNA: TGTGCCAGCTCACCATCCATCGGGAAGGGAGAGCAGTACTTC. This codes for CASSPSIGKGEQYF. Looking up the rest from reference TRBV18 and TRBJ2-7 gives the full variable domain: NAGVMQNPRHLVRRRGQEARLRCSPMKGHSHVYWYRQLPEEGLKFMVYLQKENIIDESGMPKERFSAEFPKEGPSILRIQQVVRGDSAAYFCASSPSIGKGEQYFGPGTRLTVT.

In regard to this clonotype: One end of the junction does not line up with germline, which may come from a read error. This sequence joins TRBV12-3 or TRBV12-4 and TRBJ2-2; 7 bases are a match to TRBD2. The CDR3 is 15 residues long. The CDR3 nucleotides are TGTGCCAGCCCCTCCCCGGGAGGTAACACCGGGGAGCTTTTTTTT. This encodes CASPSPGGNTGELFF.

For the CDR3, the DNA is TGTGCCAGCAATACCGACAGGGATGGAAACACCATATATTTT. Residues: CASNTDRDGNTIYF. V and J are TRBV9 and TRBJ1-3; TRBD1 matches 7 bases. Germline lookup yields CDR1 SGDLS and CDR2 YYNGEE. The CDR3 loop spans 14 amino acids. V gave up 6 bases and J gave up 3 bases; unmatched junction bases: 6.

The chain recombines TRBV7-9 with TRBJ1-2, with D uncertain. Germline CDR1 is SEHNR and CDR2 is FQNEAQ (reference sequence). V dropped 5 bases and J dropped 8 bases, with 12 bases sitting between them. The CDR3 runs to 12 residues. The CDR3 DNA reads TGTGCCAGCAGCCCTCCCGCGGGGGGCTACACCTTC. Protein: CASSPPAGGYTF. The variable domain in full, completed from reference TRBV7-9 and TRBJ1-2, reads DTGVSQNPRHKITKRGQNVTFRCDPISEHNRLYWYRQTLGQGPEFLTYFQNEAQLEKSRLLSDRFSAERPKGSFSTLEIQRTEQGDSAMYLCASSPPAGGYTFGSGTRLTVV.

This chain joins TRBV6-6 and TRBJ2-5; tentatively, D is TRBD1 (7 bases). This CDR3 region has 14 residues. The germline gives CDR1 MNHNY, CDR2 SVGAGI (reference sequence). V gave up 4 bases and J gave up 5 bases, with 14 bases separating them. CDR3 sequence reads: CASSFPGGGETQYF. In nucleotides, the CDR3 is TGTGCCAGCAGTTTTCCAGGGGGAGGTGAGACCCAGTACTTC.

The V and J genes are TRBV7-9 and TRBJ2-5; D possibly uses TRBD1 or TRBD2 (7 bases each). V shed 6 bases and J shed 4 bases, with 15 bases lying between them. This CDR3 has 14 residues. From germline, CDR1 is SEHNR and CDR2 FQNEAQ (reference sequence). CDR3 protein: CASSPGGGRETQYF. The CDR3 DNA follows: TGTGCCAGCAGTCCAGGGGGAGGGCGAGAGACCCAGTACTTC.

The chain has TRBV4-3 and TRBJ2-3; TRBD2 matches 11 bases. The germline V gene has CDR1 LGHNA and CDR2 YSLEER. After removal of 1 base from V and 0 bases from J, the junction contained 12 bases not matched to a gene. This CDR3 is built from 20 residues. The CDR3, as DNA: TGCGCCAGCAGCCAAGCAGGGGGGATTACTAGCGGGGGCAGCACAGATACGCAGTATTTT. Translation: CASSQAGGITSGGSTDTQYF.

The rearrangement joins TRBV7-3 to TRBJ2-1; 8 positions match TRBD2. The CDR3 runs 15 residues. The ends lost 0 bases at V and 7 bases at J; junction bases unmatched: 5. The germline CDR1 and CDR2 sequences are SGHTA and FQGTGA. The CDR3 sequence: CASSLTREASNEQFF. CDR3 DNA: TGTGCCAGCAGCTTAACGCGGGAGGCTTCAAATGAGCAGTTCTTC.